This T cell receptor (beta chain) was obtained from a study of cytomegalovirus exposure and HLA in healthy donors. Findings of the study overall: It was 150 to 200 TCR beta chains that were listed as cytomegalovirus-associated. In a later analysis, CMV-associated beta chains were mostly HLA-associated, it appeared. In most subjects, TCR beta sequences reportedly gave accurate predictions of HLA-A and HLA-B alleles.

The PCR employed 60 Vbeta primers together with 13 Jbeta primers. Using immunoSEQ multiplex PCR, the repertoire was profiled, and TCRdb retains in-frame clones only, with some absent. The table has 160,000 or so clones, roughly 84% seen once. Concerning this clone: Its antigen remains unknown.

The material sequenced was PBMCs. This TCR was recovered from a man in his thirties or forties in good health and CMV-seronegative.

CDR3 bases: TGTGCCAGCAGTGAAGAAGTGGGACAAGGGCGATGGATGTGGGGCTACACCTTC. Translating it yields CASSEEVGQGRWMWGYTF. The chain is built from TRBV6-1 and TRBJ1-2; a possible D gene is TRBD1 (6 bases). Germline V gives CDR1 MNHNS, CDR2 SASEGT. The CDR3 has 18 residues. V dropped 1 base and J dropped 8 bases, with 26 bases sitting between them.